These 26 T cell receptor beta chains were all obtained from the same sample, sequenced in a study of T cells in Graves' hyperthyroidism and ophthalmopathy. The CDR3 regions of TCR beta were amplified from RNA transcripts. The TCR CDR3 was amplified in a first-round RT-PCR using the HTBI primer set. TCRdb analysed the multiplex PCR reads with MiXCR anew, one entry per CDR3 protein. This table has some 490,000 distinct CDR3 sequences, 15% to 20% appearing once. Sequencing was carried out using blood. The source of these receptors is a woman aged 25 to 45 with Graves' ophthalmopathy.

This clonotype was observed at least ten times. The chain couples TRBV7-3 to TRBJ2-5; a weak D match, TRBD2 (5 bases). Trimming stripped 5 bases from V and 7 bases from J, with 14 bases between. The CDR3 runs 13 residues. Germline loops: CDR1 SGHTA, CDR2 FQGTGA. CDR3 loop: CASSDAGLGTQYF. CDR3 sequence (DNA): TGTGCCAGCAGCGATGCAGGACTCGGGACCCAGTACTTC.

This clonotype was detected a few times. The rearrangement uses TRBV4-1 and TRBJ2-1; 7 bases fit TRBD2. The CDR3 loop spans 14 amino acids. V was pared by 2 bases and J by 8 bases, with 6 bases of the junction left unmatched. Germline V CDR1 and CDR2: MGHRA, YSYEKL. In DNA, the CDR3 is TGCGCCAGCAGCCAAATCCGGGAGGTGGATGAGCAGTTCTTC. Translated, it gives CASSQIREVDEQFF.

This clonotype has only a few counts. J is TRBJ2-1 and V is TRBV7-9, with 11 bases matching TRBD2. Per germline, CDR1 SEHNR and CDR2 FQNEAQ (reference sequence). The CDR3 sequence is 15 residues long. V lost 5 bases and J lost 8; bases outside the gene matches: 8. CDR3 in amino acids: CASSKEPLAGDEQFF. The CDR3 coding sequence is TGTGCCAGCAGCAAAGAACCACTAGCGGGAGATGAGCAGTTCTTC. The full variable domain, with the rest looked up from reference TRBV7-9 and TRBJ2-1, is DTGVSQNPRHKITKRGQNVTFRCDPISEHNRLYWYRQTLGQGPEFLTYFQNEAQLEKSRLLSDRFSAERPKGSFSTLEIQRTEQGDSAMYLCASSKEPLAGDEQFFGPGTRLTVL.

This clonotype was counted a few times. In DNA, the CDR3 is TGTGCCAGCAGCTTAAAATCGGTCGGACCGACTGAAGCTTTCTTT. Protein: CASSLKSVGPTEAFF. The genes are TRBV5-8 and TRBJ1-1; D is undetermined. V was trimmed by 2 bases and J by 5 bases, leaving 16 bases between them. The CDR3 consists of 15 residues. Germline V gene sequence: CDR1 SGHTS, CDR2 YDEGEE. Full variable domain (rest looked up from reference TRBV5-8 and TRBJ1-1): EAGVTQSPTHLIKTRGQQATLRCSPISGHTSVYWYQQALGLGLQFLLWYDEGEERNRGNFPPRFSGRQFPNYSSELNVNALELEDSALYLCASSLKSVGPTEAFFGQGTRLTVV.

There are many counts of this clonotype. The chain links TRBV12-3 or TRBV12-4 to TRBJ1-1; 7 nucleotides match TRBD1. The V segment lost 6 bases and the J segment 2 bases; nucleotides outside the gene matches: 6. The CDR3 has 14 amino acids. As DNA, the CDR3 is TGTGCCAGCAGCAGGACAGGAAGAAACACTGAAGCTTTCTTT. Translated, it gives CASSRTGRNTEAFF.

This clonotype occurred many times. The genes are TRBV28 and TRBJ1-2, with D unresolved. The CDR3 has 14 residues. V gave up 7 bases and J gave up 2 bases, with 14 bases separating them. Germline V gene data show CDR1 as MDHEN and CDR2 as SYDVKM. The CDR3, as DNA: TGTGCCAGCACCCCTAGCGCCGCAAACTATGGCTACACCTTC. Protein product: CASTPSAANYGYTF.

This clonotype was counted only a few times. Here the CDR3 DNA reads TGTGCCTGGAGTACCGGGACGGGTGAAGCTTTCTTT. It codes for CAWSTGTGEAFF. This chain connects TRBV30 to TRBJ1-1; D is perhaps TRBD1 (5 bases). This CDR3 has 12 residues. Germline V gene lookup returns CDR1 GTSNPN and CDR2 SVGIG (reference sequence). Trimming removed 2 bases at V and 7 bases at J, with 11 bases between.

V gene TRBV2 combines with J gene TRBJ1-1, with 10 bases matching TRBD1. From germline, CDR1 is SNHLY and CDR2 FYNNEI. V was clipped by 3 bases and J by 6 bases; unmatched bases: 1. The CDR3 spans 13 residues. CDR3: CASSEGTGAEAFF. CDR3 sequence (DNA): TGTGCCAGCAGTGAGGGGACAGGGGCTGAAGCTTTCTTT.

This clonotype was found many times. The rearrangement uses TRBV6-1 and TRBJ2-1, with D perhaps assigned TRBD1 or TRBD2 (5 bases each). The V end lost 5 bases, the J end lost 4 bases, and 15 bases lay between the germline ends. The CDR3 has 15 amino acids. The germline gives CDR1 MNHNS, CDR2 SASEGT. The CDR3 DNA reads TGTGCCAGCAGTTTCTCCGGGGCACTGTACAATGAGCAGTTCTTC. Its protein is CASSFSGALYNEQFF.

This clonotype was counted at least ten times. V usage is TRBV12-3 or TRBV12-4 and J usage is TRBJ2-4; D unclear. The CDR3 contains 13 residues. Trimming shortened V by 5 bases and J by 8 bases, and 13 bases separated the two germline ends. The CDR3 sequence is CASSGNASDIQYF. DNA for the CDR3: TGTGCCAGCAGTGGGAACGCGTCGGACATTCAGTACTTC.

This clonotype was observed many times. The chain carries TRBV29-1 and TRBJ1-3, with unresolved D. The V gene lost 6 bases and the J gene lost 0 bases, with 12 bases spanning the gap. Germline CDR1 and CDR2: SQVTM and ANQGSEA. The CDR3 totals 14 residues. CDR3 region: CSVWTDSSGNTIYF. CDR3 DNA: TGCAGCGTCTGGACGGATTCCTCTGGAAACACCATATATTTT.

This clonotype appeared a few times. The chain combines TRBV9 with TRBJ2-3, with 8 bases identical to TRBD1. Germline V gene data show CDR1 as SGDLS and CDR2 as YYNGEE. The CDR3 loop spans 14 amino acids. Losses at the gene ends were 3 bases for V and 6 bases for J; bases not matched to a gene: 6. The CDR3 loop is CASSGIQGVDTQYF. The CDR3 nucleotides are TGTGCCAGCAGCGGGATACAGGGGGTGGATACGCAGTATTTT.

This clonotype was picked up many times. The chain employs TRBV5-1 and TRBJ2-1, with 12 nucleotides matching TRBD2. This CDR3 is 14 amino acids long. Germline trimming cut 6 bases from V and 6 bases from J; bases unmatched to any gene: 4. The germline V gene has CDR1 SGHRS and CDR2 YFSETQ. The chain's CDR3 is CASNGLAGSNEQFF. The CDR3 nucleotides read TGCGCCAGCAACGGACTAGCGGGAAGCAATGAGCAGTTCTTC. Combining the CDR3 with reference TRBV5-1 and TRBJ2-1 gives the whole variable domain KAGVTQTPRYLIKTRGQQVTLSCSPISGHRSVSWYQQTPGQGLQFLFEYFSETQRNKGNFPGRFSGRQFSNSRSEMNVSTLELGDSALYLCASNGLAGSNEQFFGPGTRLTVL.

This clonotype was observed at least ten times. The V gene is TRBV20-1, the J gene TRBJ2-1, with D unresolved. CDR1 is DFQATT, CDR2 SNEGSKA, per germline (reference sequence). The CDR3 contains 11 residues. The V and J ends lost 6 bases and 2 bases respectively, with 5 bases between them. The CDR3 here is CSAQTYNEQFF. The CDR3 bases are TGCAGTGCACAGACCTACAATGAGCAGTTCTTC.

The CDR3 is CASSERTSRSSTDTQYF. The CDR3 coding sequence is TGTGCCAGCAGCGAACGGACTAGCAGGAGTAGCACAGATACGCAGTATTTT. The chain recombines TRBV7-2 with TRBJ2-3; 8 bases map to TRBD2. Germline lookup yields CDR1 SGHTA and CDR2 FQGNSA. Losses at the gene ends were 5 bases for V and 0 bases for J; bases not matched to a gene: 10. CDR3 length: 17 amino acids.

For this clonotype: A read error may produce the germline difference seen at one junction end. The chain recombines TRBV4-2 with TRBJ1-1; maybe TRBD1 (5 bases). This CDR3 has 17 amino acids. Looked up from germline, CDR1 is LGHNA and CDR2 is YNFKEQ. The CDR3 protein is CASSQGRGRQRHTEAFF. In DNA form, the CDR3 reads TGTGCCAGCAGCCAAGGGAGGGGTCGGCAGCGTCACACTGAGGCTTTCTTT.

The gene calls are TRBV2 and TRBJ2-5; 11 nucleotides agree with TRBD2. The junction had 12 bases not matched to a gene; V was cut back by 5 bases and J by 4 bases. The CDR3 spans 17 residues. CDR1 is SNHLY, CDR2 FYNNEI, per germline. The CDR3 sequence is CASSRLAGRLGAETQYF. The CDR3, as DNA: TGTGCCAGCAGTCGACTAGCGGGACGATTGGGCGCAGAGACCCAGTACTTC.

This clonotype showed up just a few times. This chain links TRBV28 with TRBJ2-7; perhaps D is TRBD1 or TRBD2 (5 bases each). Trimming took off 6 bases at V and 4 bases at J, with 25 bases between the two ends. CDR1 is MDHEN, CDR2 SYDVKM, per germline. The length of the CDR3 is 17 residues. The CDR3 nucleotides read TGTGCCAGCAGCCCTAACTCTCCCACGGGGCCATCTTACGAGCAGTACTTC. Encoded protein: CASSPNSPTGPSYEQYF.

As DNA, the CDR3 is TGTGCCAGCAGTTTTCCGGACAGGGGGCCTTTTCGCAATGAGCAGTTCTTC. It yields the protein CASSFPDRGPFRNEQFF. V gene TRBV6-5 combines with J gene TRBJ2-1; 11 positions match TRBD1. With V trimmed by 4 bases and J by 6 bases, 11 bases remained unmatched. Germline V gene sequence: CDR1 MNHEY, CDR2 SVGAGI. The CDR3 totals 17 residues.

This clonotype was detected ten times or more. The V and J genes are TRBV30 and TRBJ2-7; 9 bases match TRBD1. V was clipped by 2 bases and J by 3 bases; unmatched bases: 8. Germline-derived CDR1 and CDR2 are GTSNPN and SVGIG (reference sequence). The CDR3 runs to 15 residues. CDR3 sequence: CAWSYRQGVSYEQYF. The CDR3 bases are TGTGCCTGGAGTTACCGACAGGGGGTGAGCTACGAGCAGTACTTC.

This clonotype was recorded many times. This chain links TRBV2 with TRBJ2-3; TRBD2 agrees at 11 bases. There are 15 residues in the CDR3. V shed 6 bases, J shed 2 bases, and the junction held 4 bases outside the gene matches. CDR1 and CDR2 (germline): SNHLY, FYNNEI. The CDR3: CASSSSGGPTDTQYF. CDR3 nucleotide sequence: TGTGCCAGCAGCTCTAGCGGGGGGCCCACAGATACGCAGTATTTT.

Concerning this clonotype itself: Being one base from a much bigger clone, this may be a read error. The gene calls are TRBV11-2 and TRBJ2-3, with D unresolved. Germline V CDR1 and CDR2: SGHAT, FQNNGV. Trimming stripped 9 bases from V and 5 bases from J, with 9 bases between. The CDR3 is 11 residues long. For the CDR3, the DNA is TGTGCCAGGAGCCCTTTAGATACGCAGTATTTT. Translated, it gives CARSPLDTQYF. Using reference TRBV11-2 and TRBJ2-3 for the parts outside the CDR3, the full variable domain is EAGVAQSPRYKIIEKRQSVAFWCNPISGHATLYWYQQILGQGPKLLIQFQNNGVVDDSQLPKDRFSAERLKGVDSTLKIQPAKLEDSAVYLCARSPLDTQYFGPGTRLTVL.

The gene calls are TRBV7-9 and TRBJ1-5; D gene ambiguous. CDR1 is SEHNR and CDR2 is FQNEAQ in the germline V gene (reference sequence). The CDR3 spans 15 residues. Trimming left V 5 bases short and J 0 bases short, with 11 bases between. DNA for the CDR3: TGTGCCAGCAGCCCTTCCGGAGATAGCAATCAGCCCCAGCATTTT. Residues: CASSPSGDSNQPQHF.

This clonotype was counted only a few times. The chain links TRBV6-2 or TRBV6-3 to TRBJ1-6, with a tentative D call TRBD1 (5 bases). The CDR3 has 15 residues. The V end was cut by 6 bases, the J end by 9 bases, with 18 bases between. Germline CDR1 is MNHEY and CDR2 is SVGEGT. CDR3 coding DNA: TGTGCCAGCAGCCGGGACCGGGTCGTTACTTCACCCCTCCACTTT. Its translation: CASSRDRVVTSPLHF.

A few counts support this clonotype. This chain joins TRBV6-1 and TRBJ1-6, with 10 bases matching TRBD1. Losses at the gene ends were 6 bases for V and 10 bases for J; bases not matched to a gene: 6. Germline lookup yields CDR1 MNHNS and CDR2 SASEGT. This CDR3 is built from 14 residues. The CDR3 DNA reads TGTGCCAGCAGCCCAGGGACAGGGGTGTCACCCCTCCACTTT. Protein product: CASSPGTGVSPLHF.

This clonotype was counted many times. J is TRBJ2-3 and V is TRBV28; D possibly corresponds to TRBD1 (7 bases). The germline V and J ends were trimmed by 6 bases and 3 bases, with 13 bases remaining between them. The CDR3 runs 14 residues. From germline, CDR1 is MDHEN and CDR2 SYDVKM. The CDR3 nucleotides read TGTGCCAGCAGCCCGACAGGGAGGACAGATACGCAGTATTTT. Translated: CASSPTGRTDTQYF.